This T cell receptor beta chain is from a study of blood T cell repertoires in COVID-19 (dated by TCRdb to 2020 to 2022). The study in broad terms: Collaborator samples came from the United States, Italy and Spain and covered acute and convalescent phases of COVID-19. Where available, HLA class I and class II types were obtained from metadata supplied by the sample provider rather than from assay-based typing. Samples came from the ongoing ImmuneRACE study (first 160 participants) plus 1,254 subjects from 6 global collaborators. The repertoires were released in a freely available public database intended as a resource for research on the immune response to SARS-CoV-2. Deeply sampled blood TCRbeta repertoires from subjects exposed to, actively infected with, or recovered from COVID-19 were included in the dataset. Sample metadata almost always included a de-identified subject ID, COVID-19 status, age in years and sex. The prospective study material was composed of cDNA or gDNA derived from T cells, B-cell-depleted T cells, or PBMCs.

This clone was counted once. No antigen is known for it. It has no much larger one-base neighbor in the sample; base qualities were not kept. Participants in the prospective study were aged roughly 18 to 100 years, lived in about two dozen United States geographic areas, and enrolled through a virtual design. To assign participants to cohorts, the prospective study relied on clinical history that participants themselves reported in a screening survey and a study questionnaire. Recovered participants in ImmuneRACE Cohort 3 were defined by two consecutive negative NP/OP PCR tests, clearance by a healthcare professional, or resolution of symptoms. In the prospective study, whole blood, serum and a nasopharyngeal or oropharyngeal swab were collected from each participant by mobile phlebotomists. Additional blood draws and questionnaires over an approximately two-month period could optionally be provided by prospective study participants. Before DNA extraction, blood samples from the prospective study were shipped at room temperature or frozen.

The study at large found these results: The amount of clinical and demographic metadata varied by source and participant and was provided uncurated.

TCRbeta CDR3 regions were amplified from genomic DNA by means of the immunoSEQ Assay, a bias-controlled multiplex PCR. The paper's processing steps were these. The number of nucleated cells in each sample was estimated by amplification of reference gene primers within the assay. To quantify the absolute abundance of each unique TCRbeta CDR3 rearrangement, sequence reads were collapsed and filtered. For each sample, productive Simpson clonality was calculated by taking the square root of Simpson's diversity index across productive rearrangements. TCRdb limited this immuneACCESS table to in-frame rearrangements with V and J called. A share of clones is missing; checked studies link under half to unresolved V genes, and the rest is unexplained. V and J calls and clone size are those listed in that table; D and trimming were worked out from the DNA. This sample holds roughly 130,000 clones; roughly 80% were observed only once. The ten biggest clones cover approximately 9.2% of the sample.

Cut back by 5 bases and 8 bases, the V and J ends lie 16 bases apart. From the cysteine up to the phenylalanine, the CDR3 has a length of 15 residues. Of all the DNA, just the CDR3 is kept, 45 bases in frame from base 1. The germline V gene encodes CDR1 MGHDK and CDR2 SYGVNS. The sequence was obtained from a man in his fifties who had recovered from COVID-19. The specimen sequenced was PBMCs or T cells enriched from blood (not recorded which). In this chain, TRBV25-1 is recombined with TRBJ1-6; possibly the D gene is TRBD1, per 6 matching bases. The DNA sequence reads TGTGCCAGCAGTCCCCGACAGGTGGCTGATTCACCCCTCCACTTT. It is translated as CASSPRQVADSPLHF.